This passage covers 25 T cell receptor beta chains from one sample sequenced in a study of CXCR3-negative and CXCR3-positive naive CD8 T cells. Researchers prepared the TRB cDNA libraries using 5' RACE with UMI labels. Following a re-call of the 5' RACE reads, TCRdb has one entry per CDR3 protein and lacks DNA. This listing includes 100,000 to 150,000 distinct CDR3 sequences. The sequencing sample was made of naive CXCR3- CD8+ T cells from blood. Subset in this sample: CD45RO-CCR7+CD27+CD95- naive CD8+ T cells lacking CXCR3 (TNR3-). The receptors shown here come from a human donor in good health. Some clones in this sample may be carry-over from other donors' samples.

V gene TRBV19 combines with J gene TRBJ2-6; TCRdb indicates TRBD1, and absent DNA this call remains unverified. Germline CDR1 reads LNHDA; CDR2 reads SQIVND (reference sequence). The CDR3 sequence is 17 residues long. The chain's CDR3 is CASTSGRNPSGANVLTF. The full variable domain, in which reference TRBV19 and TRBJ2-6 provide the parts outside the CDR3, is DGGITQSPKYLFRKEGQNVTLSCEQNLNHDAMYWYRQDPGQGLRLIYYSQIVNDFQKGDIAEGYSVSREKKESFPLTVTSAQKNPTAFYLCASTSGRNPSGANVLTFGAGSRLTVL.

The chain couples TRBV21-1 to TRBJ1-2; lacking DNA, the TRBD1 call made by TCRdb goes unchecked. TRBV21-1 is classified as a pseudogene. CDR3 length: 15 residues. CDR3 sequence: CASIRTGRRNYGYTF.

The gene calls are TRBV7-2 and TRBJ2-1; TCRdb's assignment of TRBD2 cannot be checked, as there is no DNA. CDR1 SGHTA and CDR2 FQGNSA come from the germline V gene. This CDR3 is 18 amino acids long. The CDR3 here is CASSLALTSGVFYNEQFF.

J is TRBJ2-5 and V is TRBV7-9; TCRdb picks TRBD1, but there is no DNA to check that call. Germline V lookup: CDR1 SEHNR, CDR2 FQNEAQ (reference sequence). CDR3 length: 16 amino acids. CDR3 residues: CASSLVFTGGQETQYF.

CDR3 loop: CASNLVNSYEQYF. V and J are TRBV7-9 and TRBJ2-7. The CDR3 runs to 13 residues. Germline-derived CDR1 and CDR2 are SEHNR and FQNEAQ (reference sequence).

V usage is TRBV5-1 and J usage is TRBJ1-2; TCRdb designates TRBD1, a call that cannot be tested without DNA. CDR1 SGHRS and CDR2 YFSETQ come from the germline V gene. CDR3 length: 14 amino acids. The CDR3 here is CASSLDPGVYGYTF.

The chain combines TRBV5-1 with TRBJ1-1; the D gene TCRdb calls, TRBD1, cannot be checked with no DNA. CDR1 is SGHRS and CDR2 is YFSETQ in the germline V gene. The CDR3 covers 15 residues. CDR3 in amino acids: CASSLYPGINTEAFF.

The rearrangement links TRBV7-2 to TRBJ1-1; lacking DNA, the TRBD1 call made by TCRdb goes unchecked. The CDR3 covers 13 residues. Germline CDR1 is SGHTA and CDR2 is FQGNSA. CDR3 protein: CASSSLSGAEAFF.

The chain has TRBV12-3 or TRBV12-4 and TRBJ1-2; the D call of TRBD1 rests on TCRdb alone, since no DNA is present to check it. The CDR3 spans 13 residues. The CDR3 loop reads CASSPGPTNGYTF.

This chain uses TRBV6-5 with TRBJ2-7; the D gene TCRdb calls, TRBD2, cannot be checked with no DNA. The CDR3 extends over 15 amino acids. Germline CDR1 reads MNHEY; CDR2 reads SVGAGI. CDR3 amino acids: CASSSTGGVVDEQYF.

This chain's CDR3 is CASSWDRGNTGELFF. J is TRBJ2-2 and V is TRBV7-9; as DNA is missing, the TRBD1 call by TCRdb cannot be tested. This CDR3 region has 15 residues. Germline CDR1 and CDR2: SEHNR and FQNEAQ (reference sequence). The whole variable domain, filled in from reference TRBV7-9 and TRBJ2-2, reads DTGVSQNPRHKITKRGQNVTFRCDPISEHNRLYWYRQTLGQGPEFLTYFQNEAQLEKSRLLSDRFSAERPKGSFSTLEIQRTEQGDSAMYLCASSWDRGNTGELFFGEGSRLTVL.

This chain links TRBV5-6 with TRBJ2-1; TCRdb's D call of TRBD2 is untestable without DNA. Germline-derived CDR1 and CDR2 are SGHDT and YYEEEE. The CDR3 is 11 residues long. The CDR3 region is CASSIEGLSSF.

CDR3 loop: CSVDGGANPGYGYTF. The V gene is TRBV29-1, the J gene TRBJ1-2. From germline, CDR1 is SQVTM and CDR2 ANQGSEA. The CDR3 extends over 15 amino acids.

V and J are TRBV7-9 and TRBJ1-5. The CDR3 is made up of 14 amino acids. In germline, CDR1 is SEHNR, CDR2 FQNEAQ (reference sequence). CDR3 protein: CASSSTDRNQPQHF.

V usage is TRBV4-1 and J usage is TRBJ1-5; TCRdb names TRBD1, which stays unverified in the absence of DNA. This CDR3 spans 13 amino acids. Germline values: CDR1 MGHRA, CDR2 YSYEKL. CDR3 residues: CASSHSGAQPQHF.

The CDR3 here is CASSLQSVNTEAFF. The chain has TRBV7-6 and TRBJ1-1. The CDR3 has 14 amino acids. Germline CDR1 reads SGHVS; CDR2 reads FNYEAQ.

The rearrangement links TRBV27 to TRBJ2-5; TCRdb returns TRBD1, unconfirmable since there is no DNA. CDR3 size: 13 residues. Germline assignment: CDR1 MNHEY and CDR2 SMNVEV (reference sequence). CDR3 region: CASSFTGEGTQYF.

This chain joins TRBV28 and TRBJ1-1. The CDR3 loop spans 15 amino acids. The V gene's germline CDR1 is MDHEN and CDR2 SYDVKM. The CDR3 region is CASRLYNHGNTEAFF.

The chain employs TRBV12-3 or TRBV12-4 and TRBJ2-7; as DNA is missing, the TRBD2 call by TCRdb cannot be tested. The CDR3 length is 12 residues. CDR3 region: CASSPSLYEQYF.

The chain's CDR3 is CASSLMPEQFF. This chain connects TRBV7-9 to TRBJ2-1. The CDR3 has 11 amino acids. Germline values: CDR1 SEHNR, CDR2 FQNEAQ (reference sequence).

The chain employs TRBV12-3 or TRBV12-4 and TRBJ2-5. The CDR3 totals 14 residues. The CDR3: CASSLVRDQETQYF.

CDR3 region: CASSGVGGGYQYF. The chain joins TRBV6-2 or TRBV6-3 to TRBJ2-5; TCRdb returns TRBD1, unconfirmable since there is no DNA. The germline V gene encodes CDR1 MNHEY and CDR2 SVGEGT. The CDR3 loop spans 13 amino acids.

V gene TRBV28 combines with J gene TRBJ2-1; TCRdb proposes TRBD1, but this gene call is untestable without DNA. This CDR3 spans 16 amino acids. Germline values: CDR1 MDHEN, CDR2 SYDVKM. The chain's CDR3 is CASSPRTGQGLNEQFF.

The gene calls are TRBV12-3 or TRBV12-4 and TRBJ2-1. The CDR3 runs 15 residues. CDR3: CASSPEAGARNEQFF.

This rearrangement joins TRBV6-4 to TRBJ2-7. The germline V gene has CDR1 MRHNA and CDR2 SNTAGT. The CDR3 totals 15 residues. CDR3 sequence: CASGQKTHVIYEQYF.